One and the same sample provided the 17 T cell receptor beta chains below, sequenced in a study of cytomegalovirus exposure and HLA in healthy donors. The PCR ran on 60 Vbeta and 13 Jbeta primers. Libraries were prepared by immunoSEQ multiplex PCR; TCRdb keeps only in-frame clonotypes and omits some of them. This sample has fewer than 200,000 clones; around 79% occur once, and the top ten carry 0.85% to 1%. Sequencing used PBMCs. The receptors shown here come from a woman in her 50s in good health and CMV-seropositive.

The V gene is TRBV18, the J gene TRBJ2-1, with a tentative D call TRBD1 (5 bases). The CDR3 consists of 12 residues. V lost 3 bases to trimming and J lost 9 bases, with 9 bases between them. From germline, CDR1 is KGHSH and CDR2 LQKENI. The CDR3 loop reads CASSPAGREQFF. CDR3 sequence (DNA): TGTGCCAGCTCACCCGCAGGGCGTGAGCAGTTCTTC.

The rearrangement uses TRBV2 and TRBJ2-7, with TRBD1 matching 10 bases. This CDR3 comprises 13 residues. With 9 bases clipped from V and 3 bases from J, the junction kept 5 bases outside the gene matches. Germline V gene sequence: CDR1 SNHLY, CDR2 FYNNEI. The CDR3, as DNA: TGTGCCAGTTCTCGGACAGGGGGCTACGAGCAGTACTTC. Protein: CASSRTGGYEQYF.

The gene calls are TRBV5-8 and TRBJ1-1, with TRBD1 as a possible D gene (6 bases). The CDR3 covers 15 residues. Germline values: CDR1 SGHTS, CDR2 YDEGEE. The V gene lost 2 bases and the J gene lost 0 bases, with 11 bases spanning the gap. The CDR3 sequence is CASSLYRAMNTEAFF. The DNA of the CDR3 is TGTGCCAGCAGCTTATACAGGGCGATGAACACTGAAGCTTTCTTT.

This chain connects TRBV11-2 to TRBJ2-2, with D unclear. This CDR3 comprises 12 residues. V lost 1 base and J lost 7, with 4 bases in between. Germline-derived CDR1 and CDR2 are SGHAT and FQNNGV. The CDR3 sequence is CASSLVRGELFF. CDR3 DNA sequence: TGTGCCAGCAGCTTAGTCCGCGGGGAGCTGTTTTTT.

In this sample, this clone turned up once. V usage is TRBV4-1 and J usage is TRBJ2-3; 13 bases are a match to TRBD2. After removal of 1 base from V and 3 bases from J, the junction contained 10 bases not matched to a gene. CDR1 MGHRA and CDR2 YSYEKL come from the germline V gene. The CDR3 runs 19 residues. CDR3 sequence (DNA): TGCGCCAGCAGCCAAGTTTATCTTGGGACTAGCGGGACAACAGATACGCAGTATTTT. Its translation: CASSQVYLGTSGTTDTQYF.

This clone has just a few counts. This chain joins TRBV11-2 and TRBJ2-1; D might be TRBD1 (6 bases). V was clipped by 6 bases and J by 8 bases, with 14 bases between them. The germline gives CDR1 SGHAT, CDR2 FQNNGV. This CDR3 is built from 13 residues. The DNA for the CDR3 is TGTGCCAGCAGGGTGGGGGCGCATGATGAGCAGTTCTTC. Translated, it gives CASRVGAHDEQFF.

V and J are TRBV5-8 and TRBJ1-2; 8 nucleotides match TRBD1. The length of the CDR3 is 13 residues. Germline CDR1 is SGHTS and CDR2 is YDEGEE. The trim removed 3 bases at V and 4 bases at J, leaving 2 bases unmatched. The CDR3 sequence: CASSSGQGYGYTF. The CDR3 DNA is TGTGCCAGCAGCTCAGGACAGGGCTATGGCTACACCTTC.

The chain couples TRBV28 to TRBJ2-5, with D perhaps matching TRBD1 (5 bases). The J call may be faulty, since TRBJ2-7 better matches the DNA end. The CDR3 is made up of 11 amino acids. The germline V gene has CDR1 MDHEN and CDR2 SYDVKM. In nucleotides, the CDR3 is TGTGCCTCGAAGGGGCGTCGCGAGCAGTACTTC. This encodes CASKGRREQYF.

The chain carries TRBV6-5 and TRBJ1-1; TRBD1 matches at 11 bases. Germline CDR1 and CDR2: MNHEY and SVGAGI. This CDR3 spans 14 amino acids. J lost 5 bases, V lost 5 bases, and 4 bases had no gene match. CDR3 nucleotides: TGTGCCAGCAGTGCCGGGACAGGGGGGACTGAAGCTTTCTTT. Encoded protein: CASSAGTGGTEAFF.

The chain couples TRBV27 to TRBJ2-7; 8 nucleotides match TRBD1. The length of the CDR3 is 15 residues. The ends lost 6 bases at V and 3 bases at J; junction bases unmatched: 10. Germline assignment: CDR1 MNHEY and CDR2 SMNVEV (reference sequence). The CDR3, as DNA: TGTGCCAGCAGCGAAAGGACAGGGTTGGTCTACGAGCAGTACTTC. It translates to CASSERTGLVYEQYF.

The V call is TRBV5-1, the J call TRBJ2-7; unclear D gene. The CDR3 is 12 residues long. V lost 1 base and J 5 bases, leaving 7 bases between the germline ends. CDR1 and CDR2 (germline): SGHRS, YFSETQ. CDR3 bases: TGCGCCAGCAGCTTGAATTCGGACGAGCAGTACTTC. Translation: CASSLNSDEQYF. The whole variable domain, remainder taken from reference TRBV5-1 and TRBJ2-7, is KAGVTQTPRYLIKTRGQQVTLSCSPISGHRSVSWYQQTPGQGLQFLFEYFSETQRNKGNFPGRFSGRQFSNSRSEMNVSTLELGDSALYLCASSLNSDEQYFGPGTRLTVT.

V and J are TRBV9 and TRBJ2-3; TRBD2 agrees at 13 bases. V lost 0 bases and J lost 0; bases outside the gene matches: 10. Germline V gene lookup returns CDR1 SGDLS and CDR2 YYNGEE. The CDR3 sequence is 20 residues long. The DNA of the CDR3 is TGTGCCAGCAGCGTAGCTACCGGACTAGCGGGAGTCCCTAGCACAGATACGCAGTATTTT. Its translation: CASSVATGLAGVPSTDTQYF.

The V and J genes are TRBV5-1 and TRBJ2-5; D gene uncertain. The CDR3 has 14 residues. Trimming took 2 bases from V and 3 from J, leaving 11 bases between them. Germline V gene lookup returns CDR1 SGHRS and CDR2 YFSETQ. CDR3 sequence: CASSFIPQEETQYF. The CDR3 nucleotides are TGCGCCAGCAGCTTTATTCCACAAGAAGAGACCCAGTACTTC.

CDR3: CASSDHAATLYNEQFF. DNA of the CDR3: TGCGCCAGCAGTGATCACGCGGCTACCCTTTACAATGAGCAGTTCTTC. The chain carries TRBV10-2 and TRBJ2-1; the D is unclear. The CDR3 is 16 residues long. Germline V gene sequence: CDR1 WSHSY, CDR2 SAAADI. V was pared by 3 bases and J by 4 bases, with 16 bases between.

The rearrangement uses TRBV6-6 and TRBJ1-2; D is perhaps TRBD1 (5 bases). This CDR3 is 12 amino acids long. V lost 7 bases and J lost 8, with 14 bases in between. CDR1 is MNHNY and CDR2 is SVGAGI in the germline V gene (reference sequence). DNA for the CDR3: TGTGCCAGCACCCAGGGTCTTGCGGGCTACACCTTC. The encoded protein is CASTQGLAGYTF.

The chain recombines TRBV6-1 with TRBJ1-5; D may be TRBD1 (6 bases). The V end was cut by 3 bases, the J end by 0 bases, with 12 bases between. This CDR3 is built from 16 residues. Germline V lookup: CDR1 MNHNS, CDR2 SASEGT. CDR3 loop: CASSETDSNSNQPQHF. In DNA form, the CDR3 reads TGTGCCAGCAGTGAGACGGACAGTAATAGCAATCAGCCCCAGCATTTT.

The rearrangement joins TRBV18 to TRBJ1-5; no reliable D call. CDR3 size: 17 residues. The germline V and J ends were trimmed by 3 bases and 0 bases, with 15 bases remaining between them. Germline V lookup: CDR1 KGHSH, CDR2 LQKENI. In DNA form, the CDR3 reads TGTGCCAGCTCACCCGGAGACGGCACCTATAGCAATCAGCCCCAGCATTTT. It codes for CASSPGDGTYSNQPQHF.